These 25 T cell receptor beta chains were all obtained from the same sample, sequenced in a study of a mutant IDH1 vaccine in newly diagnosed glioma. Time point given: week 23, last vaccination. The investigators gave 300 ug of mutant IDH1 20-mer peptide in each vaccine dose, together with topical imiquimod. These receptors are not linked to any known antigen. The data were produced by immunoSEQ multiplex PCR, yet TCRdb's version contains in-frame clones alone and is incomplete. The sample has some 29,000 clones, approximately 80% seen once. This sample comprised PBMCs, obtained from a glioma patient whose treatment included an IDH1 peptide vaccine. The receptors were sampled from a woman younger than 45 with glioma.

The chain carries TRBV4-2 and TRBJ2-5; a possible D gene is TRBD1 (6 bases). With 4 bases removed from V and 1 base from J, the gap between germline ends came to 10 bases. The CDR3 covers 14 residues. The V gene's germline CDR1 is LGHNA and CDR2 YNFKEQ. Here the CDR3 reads CASSPGTLQETQYF. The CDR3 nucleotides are TGTGCCAGCAGCCCCGGGACACTCCAAGAGACCCAGTACTTC.

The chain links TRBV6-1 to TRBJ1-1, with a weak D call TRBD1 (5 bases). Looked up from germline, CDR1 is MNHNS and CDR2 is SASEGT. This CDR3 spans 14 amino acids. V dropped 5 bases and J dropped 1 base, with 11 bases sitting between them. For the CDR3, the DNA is TGTGCCAGCAGTCGGACATTCTCGAACACTGAAGCTTTCTTT. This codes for CASSRTFSNTEAFF.

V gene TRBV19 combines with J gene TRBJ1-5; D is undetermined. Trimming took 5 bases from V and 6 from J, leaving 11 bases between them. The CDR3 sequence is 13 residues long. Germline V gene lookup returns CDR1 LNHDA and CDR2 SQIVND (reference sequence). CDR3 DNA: TGTGCCAGTAGTTGGGAAATGGGTCAGCCCCAGCATTTT. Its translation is CASSWEMGQPQHF.

The CDR3 coding sequence is TGTGCCAGCATAAGAGGACAGGGACTGCTCATCACTGAAGCTTTCTTT. It translates to CASIRGQGLLITEAFF. The chain is built from TRBV2 and TRBJ1-1, with 8 bases that match TRBD1. J gave up 4 bases and V 7 bases, and 14 bases lay outside the gene matches. This CDR3 is built from 16 residues. The germline V gene has CDR1 SNHLY and CDR2 FYNNEI.

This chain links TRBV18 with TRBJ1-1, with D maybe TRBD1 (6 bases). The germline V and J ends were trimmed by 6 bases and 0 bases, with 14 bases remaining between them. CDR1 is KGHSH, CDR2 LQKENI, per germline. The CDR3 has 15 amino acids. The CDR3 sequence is CASSRQDSLNTEAFF. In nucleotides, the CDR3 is TGTGCCAGCTCGCGACAGGACTCGCTGAACACTGAAGCTTTCTTT.

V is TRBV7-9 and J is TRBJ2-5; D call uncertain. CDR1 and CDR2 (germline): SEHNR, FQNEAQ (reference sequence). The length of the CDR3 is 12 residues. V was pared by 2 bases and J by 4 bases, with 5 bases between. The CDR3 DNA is TGTGCCAGCAGCTTAATAGGAGAGACCCAGTACTTC. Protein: CASSLIGETQYF.

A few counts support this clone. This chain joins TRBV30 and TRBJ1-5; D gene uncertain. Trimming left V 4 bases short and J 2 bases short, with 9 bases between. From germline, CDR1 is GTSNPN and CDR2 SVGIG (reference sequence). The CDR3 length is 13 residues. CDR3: CAWTLKGNQPQHF. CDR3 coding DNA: TGTGCCTGGACCTTAAAAGGCAATCAGCCCCAGCATTTT.

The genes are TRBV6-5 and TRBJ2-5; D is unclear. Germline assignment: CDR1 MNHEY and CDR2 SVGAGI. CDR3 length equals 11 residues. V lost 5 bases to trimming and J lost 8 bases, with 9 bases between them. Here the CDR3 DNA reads TGTGCCAGCAGTACCCCCGATACCCAGTACTTC. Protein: CASSTPDTQYF.

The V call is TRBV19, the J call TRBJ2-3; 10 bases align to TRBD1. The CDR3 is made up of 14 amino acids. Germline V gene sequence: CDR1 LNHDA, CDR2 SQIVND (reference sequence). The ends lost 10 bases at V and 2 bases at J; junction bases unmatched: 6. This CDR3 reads CATKGQGITDTQYF. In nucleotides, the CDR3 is TGTGCCACCAAGGGACAGGGGATCACAGATACGCAGTATTTT. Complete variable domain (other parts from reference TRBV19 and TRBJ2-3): DGGITQSPKYLFRKEGQNVTLSCEQNLNHDAMYWYRQDPGQGLRLIYYSQIVNDFQKGDIAEGYSVSREKKESFPLTVTSAQKNPTAFYLCATKGQGITDTQYFGPGTRLTVL.

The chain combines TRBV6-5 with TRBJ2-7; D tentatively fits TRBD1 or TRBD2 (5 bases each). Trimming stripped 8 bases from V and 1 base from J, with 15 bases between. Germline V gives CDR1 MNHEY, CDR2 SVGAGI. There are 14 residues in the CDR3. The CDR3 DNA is TGTGCCAGCCGTGAACAAGGGGAGTCCTACGAGCAGTACTTC. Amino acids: CASREQGESYEQYF.

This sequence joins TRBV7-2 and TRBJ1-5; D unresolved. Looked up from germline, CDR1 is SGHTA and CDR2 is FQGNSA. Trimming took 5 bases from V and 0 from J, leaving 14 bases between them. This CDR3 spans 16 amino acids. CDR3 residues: CASSPGLAYSNQPQHF. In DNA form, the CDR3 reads TGTGCCAGCAGCCCCGGTCTCGCTTATAGCAATCAGCCCCAGCATTTT.

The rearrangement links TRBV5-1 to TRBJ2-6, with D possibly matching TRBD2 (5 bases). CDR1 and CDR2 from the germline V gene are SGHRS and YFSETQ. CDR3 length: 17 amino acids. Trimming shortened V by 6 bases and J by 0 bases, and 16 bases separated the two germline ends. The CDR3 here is CASTVAGLNSGANVLTF. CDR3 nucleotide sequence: TGCGCCAGCACGGTCGCAGGACTTAACTCTGGGGCCAACGTCCTGACTTTC.

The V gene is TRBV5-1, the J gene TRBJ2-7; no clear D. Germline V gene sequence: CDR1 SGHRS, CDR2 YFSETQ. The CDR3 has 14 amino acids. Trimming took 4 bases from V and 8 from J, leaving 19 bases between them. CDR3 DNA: TGCGCCAGCAGCCCCGAAGGACGGCTTTTCCAGCAGTACTTC. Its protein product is CASSPEGRLFQQYF.

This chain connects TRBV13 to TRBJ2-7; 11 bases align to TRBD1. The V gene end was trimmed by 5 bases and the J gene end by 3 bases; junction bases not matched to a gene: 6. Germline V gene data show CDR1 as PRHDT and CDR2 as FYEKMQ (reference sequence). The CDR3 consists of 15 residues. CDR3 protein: CASSQGTGGSYEQYF. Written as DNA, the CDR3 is TGTGCCAGCAGCCAGGGGACAGGGGGGAGCTACGAGCAGTACTTC.

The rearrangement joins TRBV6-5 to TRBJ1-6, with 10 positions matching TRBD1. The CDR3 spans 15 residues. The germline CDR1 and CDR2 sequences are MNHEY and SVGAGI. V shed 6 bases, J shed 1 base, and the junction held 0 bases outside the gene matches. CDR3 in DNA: TGTGCCAGCAGGGGACAGGGGTCCTATAATTCACCCCTCCACTTT. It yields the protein CASRGQGSYNSPLHF.

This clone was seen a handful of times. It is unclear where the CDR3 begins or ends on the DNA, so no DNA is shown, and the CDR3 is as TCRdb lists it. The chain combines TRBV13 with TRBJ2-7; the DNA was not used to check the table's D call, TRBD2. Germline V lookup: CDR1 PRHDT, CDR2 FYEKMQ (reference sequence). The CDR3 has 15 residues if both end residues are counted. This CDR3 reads CASSLVAGGSPPLYF.

The CDR3 reads CASKDSSNQPQHF. The CDR3 DNA reads TGTGCCAGCAAAGACAGCAGCAATCAGCCCCAGCATTTT. This chain connects TRBV6-1 to TRBJ1-5; the D gene is possibly TRBD1 (5 bases). The CDR3 is 13 amino acids. Per germline, CDR1 MNHNS and CDR2 SASEGT. V lost 7 bases and J lost 1, with 8 bases in between.

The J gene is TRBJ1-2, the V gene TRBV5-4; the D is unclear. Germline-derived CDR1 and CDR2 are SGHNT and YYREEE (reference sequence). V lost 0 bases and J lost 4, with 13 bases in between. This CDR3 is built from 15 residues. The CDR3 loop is CASSLARYGPYGYTF. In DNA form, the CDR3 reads TGTGCCAGCAGCTTGGCTCGGTACGGGCCCTATGGCTACACCTTC. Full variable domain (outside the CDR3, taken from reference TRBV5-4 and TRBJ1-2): ETGVTQSPTHLIKTRGQQVTLRCSSQSGHNTVSWYQQALGQGPQFIFQYYREEENGRGNFPPRFSGLQFPNYSSELNVNALELDDSALYLCASSLARYGPYGYTFGSGTRLTVV.

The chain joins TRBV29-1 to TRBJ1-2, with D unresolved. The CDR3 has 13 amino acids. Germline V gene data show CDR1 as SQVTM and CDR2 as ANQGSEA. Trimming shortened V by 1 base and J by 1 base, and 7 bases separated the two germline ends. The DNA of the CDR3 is TGCAGCGTTGAAGGTTTCGATAACTATGGCTACACCTTC. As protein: CSVEGFDNYGYTF.

The CDR3 DNA follows: TGTGCCAGCTCAGATGATACGCAGTATTTT. It translates to CASSDDTQYF. The genes are TRBV18 and TRBJ2-3, with D unresolved. Trimming cost V 5 bases and J 6 bases, with 3 bases left between them. The CDR3 consists of 10 residues. Per germline, CDR1 KGHSH and CDR2 LQKENI.

CDR3: CASMGDNGYTF. As DNA, the CDR3 is TGTGCCAGCATGGGGGACAACGGCTACACCTTC. V is TRBV6-1 and J is TRBJ1-2; the D gene is possibly TRBD1 (6 bases). V was shortened by 7 bases and J by 8 bases, with 11 bases between the two germline ends. The CDR3 runs to 11 residues. Germline V gene sequence: CDR1 MNHNS, CDR2 SASEGT.

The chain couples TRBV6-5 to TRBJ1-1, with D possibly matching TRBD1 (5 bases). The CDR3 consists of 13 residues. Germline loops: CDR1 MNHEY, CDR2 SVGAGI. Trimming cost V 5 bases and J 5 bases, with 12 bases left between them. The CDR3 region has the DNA TGTGCCAGCAGTCACCCCGAGGGGACTGAAGCTTTCTTT. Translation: CASSHPEGTEAFF.

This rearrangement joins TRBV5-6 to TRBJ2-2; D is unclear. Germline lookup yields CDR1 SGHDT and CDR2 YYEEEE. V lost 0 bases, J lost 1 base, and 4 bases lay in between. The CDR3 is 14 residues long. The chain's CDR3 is CASSLGQNTGELFF. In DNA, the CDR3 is TGTGCCAGCAGCTTGGGCCAGAACACCGGGGAGCTGTTTTTT.

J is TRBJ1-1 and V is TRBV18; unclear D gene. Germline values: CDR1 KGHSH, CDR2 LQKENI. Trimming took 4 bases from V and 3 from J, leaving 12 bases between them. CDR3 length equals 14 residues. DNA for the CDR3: TGTGCCAGCTCACAGGGAGGTGGGGACACTGAAGCTTTCTTT. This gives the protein CASSQGGGDTEAFF.

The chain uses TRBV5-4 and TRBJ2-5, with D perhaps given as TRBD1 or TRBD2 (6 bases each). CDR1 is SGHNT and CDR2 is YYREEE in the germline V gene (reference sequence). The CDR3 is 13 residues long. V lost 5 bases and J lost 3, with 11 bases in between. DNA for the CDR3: TGTGCCAGCAGTGGGGGGCTAGAAGAGACCCAGTACTTC. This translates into CASSGGLEETQYF.